These 14 T cell receptor beta chains were all obtained from the same sample, sequenced in a study of blood T cell repertoires in COVID-19 (dated by TCRdb to the early 2020s). The library was built by means of the immunoSEQ multiplex PCR assay. Not all clones reach the TCRdb copy of this immuneACCESS table, which keeps in-frame sequences only. Checked studies attribute under half of the gap to unresolved V genes and leave the rest unexplained. This sample lists 150,000 to 200,000 clones; roughly 76% were detected once. 9.5% to 12% of the sample comes from the top ten. The sample taken for sequencing was peripheral blood. The receptor set was obtained from a woman aged 40 to 49 with COVID-19, enrolled during active disease.

This chain connects TRBV18 to TRBJ2-1, with 7 nucleotides matching TRBD2. CDR1 and CDR2 from the germline V gene are KGHSH and LQKENI. Unmatched junction bases numbered 11, after V lost 1 base and J lost 5 bases. This CDR3 has 17 residues. The CDR3 region has the DNA TGTGCCAGCTCACCACTTCAGCGGGATCGTCTCCACAATGAGCAGTTCTTC. Protein: CASSPLQRDRLHNEQFF.

In this sample, this clone turned up a few times. The genes are TRBV2 and TRBJ2-5, with D tentatively TRBD1 (5 bases). This CDR3 comprises 14 residues. Trimming shortened V by 2 bases and J by 4 bases, and 11 bases separated the two germline ends. Per germline, CDR1 SNHLY and CDR2 FYNNEI. DNA of the CDR3: TGTGCCAGCAGTGAACGGCAGGGTGGAGAGACCCAGTACTTC. Protein: CASSERQGGETQYF.

The sample holds one count of this clone. The chain combines TRBV3-1 (or the pseudogene TRBV3-2) with TRBJ2-5; TRBD2 might be the D (5 bases). Per the germline V gene, CDR1 is LGHDT and CDR2 is YNNKEL (reference sequence). The CDR3 sequence is 15 residues long. The germline V and J ends were trimmed by 3 bases and 2 bases, with 13 bases remaining between them. The CDR3 DNA reads TGTGCCAGCAGCCAGTCTAGCATCGGGCAAGAGACCCAGTACTTC. Its protein is CASSQSSIGQETQYF.

This clone was counted only a few times. The chain carries TRBV6-2 or TRBV6-3 and TRBJ1-2; 7 bases line up with TRBD1. Trimming at V came to 6 bases and at J to 5 bases, leaving 9 bases not matched to a gene. This CDR3 is built from 14 residues. The V gene's germline CDR1 is MNHEY and CDR2 SVGEGT. CDR3 region: CASSPWTGRYGYTF. In nucleotides, the CDR3 is TGTGCCAGCAGCCCATGGACAGGACGATATGGCTACACCTTC.

This clone occurred many times. The V gene is TRBV7-9, the J gene TRBJ1-2, with 7 bases that match TRBD1. This CDR3 has 17 amino acids. V was pared by 5 bases and J by 6 bases, with 18 bases of the junction left unmatched. Germline V CDR1 and CDR2: SEHNR, FQNEAQ (reference sequence). DNA of the CDR3: TGTGCCAGCAGCCCTAGTAGGGGGTTACAGGGGTTCCATGGCTACACCTTC. Its translation is CASSPSRGLQGFHGYTF.

This clone has more than one count but fewer than ten. The V gene is TRBV20-1, the J gene TRBJ1-6; possible D gene TRBD1, 5 bases. Deletions cut 3 bases from V and 6 bases from J, with 18 bases between. Germline assignment: CDR1 DFQATT and CDR2 SNEGSKA (reference sequence). This CDR3 has 16 residues. This chain's CDR3 is CSASRLRGQGNSPLHF. Written as DNA, the CDR3 is TGCAGTGCTAGTAGGTTAAGGGGTCAAGGTAATTCACCCCTCCACTTT.

This clone was recorded a few times. This rearrangement joins TRBV7-9 to TRBJ1-1; D perhaps matches TRBD1 (5 bases). CDR1 and CDR2 (germline): SEHNR, FQNEAQ (reference sequence). Trimming stripped 2 bases from V and 2 bases from J, with 15 bases between. The CDR3 loop spans 16 amino acids. The CDR3 DNA reads TGTGCCAGCAGCTTATACGCAGGGTTCCCTAACACTGAAGCTTTCTTT. Translated, it gives CASSLYAGFPNTEAFF.

The chain couples TRBV7-9 to TRBJ1-6, with 7 bases fitting TRBD1. Germline CDR1 SEHNR, CDR2 FQNEAQ (reference sequence). The CDR3 spans 14 residues. J gave up 6 bases and V 5 bases, and 4 bases lay outside the gene matches. The DNA for the CDR3 is TGTGCCAGCAGCCCAGGACAGGTTAATTCACCCCTCCACTTT. It is translated as CASSPGQVNSPLHF.

The rearrangement joins TRBV7-6 to TRBJ2-3, with 8 bases aligning to TRBD1. The CDR3 loop spans 15 amino acids. CDR1 and CDR2 from the germline V gene are SGHVS and FNYEAQ. Germline trimming cut 5 bases from V and 2 bases from J; bases unmatched to any gene: 6. The CDR3 nucleotides are TGTGCCAGCAGCCCGGGGACAGGTTCCACAGATACGCAGTATTTT. Protein sequence: CASSPGTGSTDTQYF.

V and J are TRBV30 and TRBJ1-6; weak D call: TRBD1 (6 bases). V shed 0 bases and J shed 18 bases, with 15 bases lying between them. CDR1 GTSNPN and CDR2 SVGIG come from the germline V gene (reference sequence). The CDR3 has 12 residues. In DNA, the CDR3 is TGTGCCTGGAGTGTCAACACCCGGGGACACCACTTT. Translating gives CAWSVNTRGHHF.

The chain joins TRBV9 to TRBJ1-4; D possibly corresponds to TRBD1 (5 bases). The CDR3 has 15 amino acids. CDR1 and CDR2 (germline): SGDLS, YYNGEE. Trimming pared 2 bases from V and 8 bases from J, leaving 16 bases between. The CDR3 nucleotides read TGTGCCAGCAGCGTTGGGGGGGGACTGTGGGAAAAACTGTTTTTT. Translation: CASSVGGGLWEKLFF.

The rearrangement joins TRBV5-1 to TRBJ2-7, with 10 bases aligning to TRBD2. Germline V lookup: CDR1 SGHRS, CDR2 YFSETQ. The ends lost 4 bases at V and 5 bases at J; junction bases unmatched: 9. The CDR3 is made up of 15 amino acids. This chain's CDR3 is CASSRPSGSGDEQYF. CDR3 DNA: TGCGCCAGCAGCCGTCCTAGCGGGAGTGGGGACGAGCAGTACTTC.

This chain connects TRBV13 to TRBJ1-2, with D possibly TRBD1 on 6 matching bases. CDR1 and CDR2 (germline): PRHDT, FYEKMQ (reference sequence). This CDR3 region has 15 residues. The V end lost 5 bases, the J end lost 6 bases, and 19 bases lay between the germline ends. CDR3 sequence (DNA): TGTGCCAGCAGCGAACAGGGCCCCCGAGGAAATGGCTACACCTTC. It yields the protein CASSEQGPRGNGYTF.

Concerning this clone: Its ends do not fully match the called genes, so a read error is possible. The chain recombines TRBV7-7 with TRBJ2-3; D may be TRBD2 (7 bases). CDR1 is SSHAT, CDR2 FNYEAQ, per germline (reference sequence). The CDR3 has 18 amino acids. The CDR3 nucleotides read TGTGCTAGCAGCTCCCTTGGGCCGGGAGGCAGGGGAGCAGATACGCAGTATTTT. As protein: CASSSLGPGGRGADTQYF.